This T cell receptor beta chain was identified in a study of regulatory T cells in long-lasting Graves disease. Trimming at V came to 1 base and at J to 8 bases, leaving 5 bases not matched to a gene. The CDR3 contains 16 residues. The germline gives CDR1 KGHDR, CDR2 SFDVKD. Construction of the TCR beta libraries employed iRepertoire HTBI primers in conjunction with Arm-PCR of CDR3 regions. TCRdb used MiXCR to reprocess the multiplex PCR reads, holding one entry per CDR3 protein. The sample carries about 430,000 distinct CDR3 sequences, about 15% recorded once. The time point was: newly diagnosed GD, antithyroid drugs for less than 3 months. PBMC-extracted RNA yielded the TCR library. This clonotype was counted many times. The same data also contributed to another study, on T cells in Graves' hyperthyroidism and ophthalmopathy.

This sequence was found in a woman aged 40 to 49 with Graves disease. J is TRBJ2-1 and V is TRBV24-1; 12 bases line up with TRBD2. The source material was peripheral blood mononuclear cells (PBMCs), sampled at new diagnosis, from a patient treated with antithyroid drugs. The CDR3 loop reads CATSDFLTSGSDEQFF. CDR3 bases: TGTGCCACCAGTGATTTCCTGACTAGCGGGAGTGATGAGCAGTTCTTC.